This entry concerns a single TCR beta chain. What it recognizes is unknown. Profiling relied on immunoSEQ multiplex PCR, and the TCRdb table lists in-frame clones only, not all of them. The data contain about 16,000 clones, 55% to 80% of them singletons. V was shortened by 3 bases and J by 3 bases, with 12 bases between the two germline ends. The germline V gene encodes CDR1 MGHDK and CDR2 SYGVNS. The CDR3 extends over 15 amino acids. The entry originates in a study of tumor-infiltrating lymphocytes in localized non-small cell lung cancer. Study-level points and caveats: Higher tumor T cell infiltration than in uninvolved lung was supported by TCRbeta sequencing.

The material sequenced was lung tumor tissue. This chain links TRBV25-1 with TRBJ2-1; no firm D call. The TCR sequence derives from a human donor with non-small cell lung cancer. CDR3 coding DNA: TGTGCCAGCAGTGAGGCAGTAGGATACTACAATGAGCAGTTCTTC. It is translated as CASSEAVGYYNEQFF.